This entry concerns a single T cell receptor beta chain. Its antigen has not been determined. Base qualities are not provided; no much larger clone lies one nucleotide away. This specimen belongs to a study of cytomegalovirus exposure and HLA in healthy donors (dated by TCRdb to the late 2010s). Broadly, across the study: According to an earlier analysis of several hundred of the donors, 150 million to 200 million T cells yielded over 100 million unique TCR beta sequences and approximately 280 Gb of sequence data. An early release that covered fewer than 750 HLA-typed donors contained approximately 290 gigabases of sequencing data and 65 million to 100 million unique TCR sequences. Of the roughly 400 genotyped donors, roughly 80% fell in the genetic ancestry cluster associated with self-reported Caucasian donors. The study aimed to test whether signatures of past pathogen exposure could be identified by cataloging public T cell receptors. The T cell repertoires of 700 or so subjects were profiled by immunosequencing and related to cytomegalovirus serostatus. A separate validation cohort of about 110 different subjects was used in addition to the roughly 670-subject first cohort. The study combined high-throughput TCR immunosequencing, statistical association of individual TCRs with disease status, and machine learning to predict cytomegalovirus infection status. In a later analysis, previously published TCR beta repertoires from hundreds of donors were re-analyzed and high-resolution HLA genotyping was added so that TCR occurrence patterns could be studied. Rather than using new phenotypic data, the later analysis identified candidate immune exposures from TCR beta sequences and from how often those sequences occurred across donors. An earlier analysis of roughly 600 of the donors used high-throughput TCR beta sequencing to judge whether each TCR beta V gene segment behaved as functional or pseudogenic. Alongside the repertoire data, information on donor age, sex, ethnicity and CMV serostatus was compiled. A later genetic analysis took genome-wide SNP genotypes for about 55% of the roughly 670 donors and used that subset as a discovery cohort. All discovery cohort repertoires had been generated on a single sequencing platform. Both class I and class II loci were covered by HLA typing, at four-digit resolution. Typing coverage differed by locus: A, B, C, DRB1 and DQB1 were typed in roughly 620-630 donors, DQA1 in approximately 520, DPA1 in 600 to 610, and DPB1 in 400 to 480. Roughly 5 DR-DQ haplotypes were handled as single units for association and clustering, since linkage in the cohort was strong. On average, around 240,000 unique TCR beta nucleotide sequences were sequenced per donor among a few hundred genotyped donors of the cohort, with about 19% of those sequences being non-productive.

The library was made by the immunoSEQ multiplex PCR assay. A mixture of 60 forward primers for TCR Vbeta segments and 13 reverse primers for TCR Jbeta segments was used in the multiplex PCR. The CDR3 region of rearranged TCR beta genes was amplified from genomic DNA with a multiplex PCR assay. On the Illumina HiSeq System, the amplified TCR beta libraries were sequenced as 87-base-pair reads. The study's own analysis went as follows. A later analysis tallied around 82 million unique TCR beta chains across the 610 or so repertoires, and around 9.9 million of those chains were shared by two or more donors. To remove PCR and sequencing errors, raw reads were error-corrected and collapsed into unique sequences using a nearest-neighbor algorithm that merged closely related sequences. CDR3 sequences were aligned to IMGT reference sequences to assign V, D and J gene segments. For a sequence to be retained, at least a six-nucleotide match to both a V gene segment and a J gene segment was required. A rearrangement was called productive if the CDR3 had no stop codons and remained in frame with V and J, and every other rearrangement was called non-productive. CDR3 was defined according to IMGT convention as the region running from the second conserved V-encoded cysteine to the conserved J-encoded phenylalanine. Sequences without an unambiguous match to a single V gene segment were excluded from the earlier analysis of a few hundred of the donors. An earlier analysis of a few hundred of the donors called V segments functional above 56.7% productive rearrangements and segregating when the between-donor standard deviation exceeded 5%. A statistical classification framework was built for diagnosing cytomegalovirus status from the catalog of TCR beta chain sequences. V and J gene assignment, in a later analysis, came from comparing TCR nucleotide sequences with IMGT/GENE-DB human TR gene sequences. Using the TCRdist pipeline, a later analysis assigned CDR3 sequences along with most-parsimonious VDJ recombination scenarios. In a later analysis, every TCR beta chain was defined by the combination of its CDR3 amino acid sequence and its V-gene family, and reads without a unique V-gene family were dropped. To address suspected cross-contamination and a sequencing artifact, a later analysis removed approximately 600 highly shared, low-generation-probability nucleotide sequences. In a later analysis, a clonal expansion index for each public chain was calculated from normalized within-repertoire ranks of inferred template counts. In a later analysis, generation probabilities were computed with a VDJ recombination model fitted to out-of-frame rearrangements, and the resulting probabilities were checked against IGoR. In a later analysis, TCR-TCR, TCR-HLA and TCR-CMV co-occurrence was scored with hypergeometric tests, and a repertoire-size bias correction was applied to TCR pairs. False discovery rates were estimated in a later analysis by permuting HLA or CMV assignments 20 times. In a later analysis, co-occurring TCRs were grouped using DBSCAN, with TCRdist sequence similarity added in when clustering inside HLA-allele-positive subsets. Co-occurrence clustering excluded repertoires with fewer than 30,000 or more than 120,000 public chains, plus five with anomalous nucleotide sharing. TCRdb obtained this table from immuneACCESS and retained in-frame rearrangements with V and J assigned. These tables miss some clones; where compared with another copy, unresolved V genes account for less than half of the shortfall, and the remainder is unexplained. V and J calls plus clone size are reproduced from that table; the DNA served to infer D and trimming. The sample contains roughly 150,000 clones, roughly three quarters of them found a single time. The leading ten clones occupy around 3% of the sample.

As encoded in the germline V gene (reference sequence), CDR1 is MNHEY while CDR2 is SMNVEV. V is cut back by 5 bases and J by 3 bases, with 18 bases in the junction unmatched. From the cysteine through the phenylalanine, the CDR3 covers 20 amino acids. Only the CDR3 part of the read is kept: 60 bases, read in frame from the first base. Broad study findings and their caveats: The study gave a list of over 150 TCR beta chains associated with cytomegalovirus. Compared with the approximately 600-donor mean, donors in an Asian-associated ancestry cluster had fewer N-insertions in productive TCRs, according to a later genetic analysis. According to a later analysis, most CMV-associated TCR beta chains appeared to be HLA-restricted, and the HLA associations seemed to be driven largely by CMV exposure. The earlier analysis of approximately 540 of the donors excluded approximately 17 rarely observed V segments, including chromosome 9 orphons, because counts were too low. Three of the identified cytomegalovirus-associated TCR beta chains were confirmed in vitro to be specific for cytomegalovirus antigens. At a false discovery rate of 0.05, a later analysis linked some 17,000 TCR beta sequences to specific HLA alleles. A group of highly shared sequence variants was considered likely to be a technical artifact of the sequencing pipeline. When HLA alleles, especially DR and DQ, strongly co-occurred, attributing TCR associations to individual alleles was difficult. In a later analysis, several top co-occurrence clusters were reported to appear linked to parvovirus B19, influenza, CMV and Epstein-Barr virus. Correlated functional status among segregating V segments might be attributable to linkage disequilibrium, but an unknown experimental factor could not be ruled out. A further reported finding was that TCR beta sequences accurately predicted the HLA-A and HLA-B alleles for most subjects in the first cohort. In a later analysis, HLA-associated TCR beta chains showed more clonal expansion and lower generation probabilities than non-associated chains that were equally common. Because HLA typing was unavailable for some donors at each locus, only the typed subset was used in association tests. The cohort was sequenced for TCR beta chains only, and without alpha or paired-chain data the features that could be detected were limited. Immune exposure information for the cohort was limited to CMV serostatus. Cytomegalovirus status was reported to be diagnosed by the classifier with high specificity and sensitivity in both the original and validation cohorts. The 87-base-pair reads could not distinguish some IMGT-functional V segments, including TRBV6-2 and TRBV6-3, so those segments were excluded. In a later analysis, TCR association rates were found to vary across HLA loci, with the most associated TCRs seen for DRB1 alleles and the fewest for HLA-C alleles. While some public TCRs were present in many individuals, most TCR sequences turned up only very rarely across donors. An earlier analysis of several hundred of the donors showed that most TCR beta V segments appeared in productive rearrangements either about 87% or about 30% of the time, which broadly matched IMGT annotations. Presence/absence analyses assumed roughly uniform sequencing depth across donors, an assumption that may not hold. The authors suggested that the approach could potentially be generalized to other disease states and immunological phenotypes. A later genetic analysis associated a missense DCLRE1C variant with V-gene and J-gene trimming of TCR beta chains, and an independent cohort replicated the association.

In total, around 600 healthy bone marrow donors made up the cohort. At the time of sampling, every cohort member was nominally healthy, though immune exposures that went unrecorded were likely present. The donor was CMV seronegative and was included in the group of several hundred seronegative cohort members. Every donor gave a peripheral blood sample, and the peripheral blood mononuclear cells from that sample were used for TCR beta sequencing. The Qiagen DNeasy Blood Extraction Kit was used to extract genomic DNA from the blood cell samples. Specimen: PBMCs. The rearrangement joined TRBV27 to TRBJ2-7, and 14 junction bases match TRBD2. The clonotype originates from a male donor in good health and CMV-seronegative. The nucleotide sequence is TGTGCCAGCAGTCACTGGACAGGTTTAGGACTAGCGGGAGGCAACTACGAGCAGTACTTC. Protein translation: CASSHWTGLGLAGGNYEQYF.